This T cell receptor (beta chain) appears in the sequencing data of a study of T cells in Graves' hyperthyroidism and ophthalmopathy. The study's findings and limits: Before onset, ophthalmopathy was predicted by the model a median approximately 6.6 months earlier.

V lost 4 bases to trimming and J lost 6 bases; unmatched junction nucleotides: 5. CDR1 is SGHNT, CDR2 YYREEE, per germline (reference sequence). The length of the CDR3 is 13 residues. Using RNA transcripts as the source, TCR beta CDR3 regions were amplified. A set of HTBI primers served as the primers for a first-round RT-PCR of the TCR CDR3. One entry per CDR3 protein, called by TCRdb with MiXCR from the multiplex PCR reads. The sample lists around 380,000 distinct CDR3 sequences; roughly 12% were seen once. Investigators excluded patients with uncontrolled infection, other autoimmune disease, pregnancy or lactation. Diagnoses used clinical symptoms, serum thyroxine and TRAb, thyroid ultrasound and orbital computed tomography. Blood dates from first hyperthyroidism diagnosis, before any ophthalmopathy symptoms. In this sample, this clonotype turned up many times. Its antigen is currently unknown.

The rearrangement links TRBV5-4 to TRBJ1-2, with 8 bases that match TRBD1. The specimen sequenced was blood. The TCR sequence derives from a young man with Graves' hyperthyroidism that later progressed to Graves' ophthalmopathy. CDR3 amino acids: CASSDRGRNGYTF. CDR3 bases: TGTGCCAGCAGCGACAGGGGTAGGAATGGCTACACCTTC.